Sequencing of this TCR beta chain was carried out in a study of T cells in Graves' hyperthyroidism and ophthalmopathy. As for the study in general: Specimen type is peripheral blood, collected at initial diagnosis prior to any treatment. Study observations and caveats: Ophthalmopathy onset followed model prediction by a median about six months.

Trimming pared 7 bases from V and 5 bases from J, leaving 14 bases between. The CDR3 extends over 13 amino acids. RNA transcripts were the template for amplifying TCR beta CDR3 regions. The TCR CDR3 was amplified in a first-round RT-PCR using the HTBI primer set. TCRdb passed the multiplex PCR reads through MiXCR, listing each CDR3 protein once. The sample holds fewer than 350,000 distinct CDR3 sequences, roughly an eighth seen once. This clonotype was detected many times. Its antigen is undetermined. Lactation, pregnancy, other autoimmune disease or uncontrolled infection excluded patients. Diagnosis relied on clinical symptoms, serum thyroxine and TRAb, thyroid ultrasound and orbital computed tomography.

This sequence was found in a woman between 40 and 50 years old with Graves' hyperthyroidism. This chain connects TRBV12-3 or TRBV12-4 to TRBJ2-5; D perhaps matches TRBD2 (6 bases). The sequencing input was blood. Written as DNA, the CDR3 is TGTGCCAGCAAGGACTACCTTTCGGAGACCCAGTACTTC. Amino acid sequence: CASKDYLSETQYF.